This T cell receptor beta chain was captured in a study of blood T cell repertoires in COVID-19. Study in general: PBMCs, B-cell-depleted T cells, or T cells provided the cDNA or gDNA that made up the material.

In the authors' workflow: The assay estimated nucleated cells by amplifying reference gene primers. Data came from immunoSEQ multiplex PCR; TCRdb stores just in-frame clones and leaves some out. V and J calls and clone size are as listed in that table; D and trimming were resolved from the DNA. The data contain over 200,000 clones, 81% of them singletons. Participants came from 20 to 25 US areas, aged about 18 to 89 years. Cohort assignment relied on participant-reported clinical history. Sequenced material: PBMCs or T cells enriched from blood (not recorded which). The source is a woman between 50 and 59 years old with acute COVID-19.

The CDR3 reads CASDKLTEQFSGANVLTF. The CDR3 DNA reads TGTGCCAGCGACAAGCTGACAGAACAATTCTCTGGGGCCAACGTCCTGACTTTC. V and J are TRBV5-8 and TRBJ2-6; possibly TRBD1 for D (5 bases). Germline CDR1 and CDR2: SGHTS and YDEGEE. The CDR3 is 18 residues long. V gave up 7 bases and J gave up 0 bases, with 20 bases separating them.